The 6 T cell receptor beta chains in this list originate from one sample, sequenced in a study of spatial heterogeneity in lung cancer. TCRdb re-called the 5' RACE reads through MiXCR, storing one row per CDR3 protein. The sample records roughly 7,000 distinct CDR3 sequences, around 21% being singletons. Time point given: sample taken at primary tumor resection. No cell sorting; template was whole RNA from tumor, lung tissue or PBMC. The starting material was PBMCs, obtained at surgery. These receptors originate from a female donor with early-stage non-small cell lung cancer.

This clonotype is large in the sample. This sequence joins TRBV20-1 and TRBJ2-3; D possibly corresponds to TRBD2 (6 bases). V lost 4 bases and J lost 2, with 10 bases in between. Germline loops: CDR1 DFQATT, CDR2 SNEGSKA (reference sequence). The CDR3 runs 13 residues. In nucleotides, the CDR3 is TGCAGTGCTACCGGGACTTCCACAGATACGCAGTATTTT. Its protein is CSATGTSTDTQYF.

This clonotype is medium-sized in the sample. The chain combines TRBV11-2 with TRBJ2-7; no clear D gene. CDR1 SGHAT and CDR2 FQNNGV come from the germline V gene. This CDR3 spans 14 amino acids. V lost 5 bases, J lost 4 bases, and 15 bases lay in between. Here the CDR3 reads CASSNYRRNYEQYV. The CDR3 DNA reads TGTGCCAGCAGCAACTATCGACGGAATTACGAGCAGTACGTC.

Sample share makes this clonotype medium-sized. The gene calls are TRBV6-1 and TRBJ1-5; D is uncertain. CDR1 and CDR2 (germline): MNHNS, SASEGT. V dropped 6 bases and J dropped 4 bases, with 7 bases sitting between them. The CDR3 runs to 12 residues. The CDR3 region has the DNA TGTGCCAGCAGGCGTGAAAATCAGCCCCAGCATTTT. The encoded protein is CASRRENQPQHF.

The CDR3 reads CASSSRTGGEQFF. CDR3 in DNA: TGTGCCAGCAGCTCTAGGACTGGAGGAGAGCAGTTCTTC. V gene TRBV11-1 combines with J gene TRBJ2-1, with TRBD2 as a possible D gene (5 bases). Germline CDR1 SGHAT, CDR2 FQDESV (reference sequence). The CDR3 has 13 amino acids. V lost 4 bases, J lost 10 bases, and 14 bases lay in between.

This chain uses TRBV5-1 with TRBJ2-4, with D perhaps TRBD2 (6 bases). CDR3 length: 13 residues. CDR1 and CDR2 (germline): SGHRS, YFSETQ. V lost 1 base, J lost 6 bases, and 8 bases lay in between. CDR3 in amino acids: CASSLLGGNIQYF. The CDR3 region has the DNA TGCGCCAGCAGCTTGCTGGGGGGAAACATTCAGTACTTC.

By its share, this clonotype is medium-sized. The J gene is TRBJ1-1, the V gene TRBV5-6; D unresolved. The CDR3 has 14 residues. Germline V gives CDR1 SGHDT, CDR2 YYEEEE. Trimming shortened V by 2 bases and J by 0 bases, and 8 bases separated the two germline ends. CDR3 nucleotides: TGTGCCAGCAGCTTCGACCTCATGAACACTGAAGCTTTCTTT. This gives the protein CASSFDLMNTEAFF. Looking up the rest from reference TRBV5-6 and TRBJ1-1 gives the full variable domain: DAGVTQSPTHLIKTRGQQVTLRCSPKSGHDTVSWYQQALGQGPQFIFQYYEEEERQRGNFPDRFSGHQFPNYSSELNVNALLLGDSALYLCASSFDLMNTEAFFGQGTRLTVV.